The T cell receptor beta chain under discussion was sequenced for a study of blood T cell repertoires in COVID-19. This clone was recorded only once. CDR1 is SNHLY and CDR2 is FYNNEI in the germline V gene. Trimming left V 6 bases short and J 5 bases short, with 17 bases between. The CDR3 runs to 15 residues. Repertoires were generated with immunoSEQ multiplex PCR, while TCRdb's copy carries only in-frame clones and drops some. The sample carries roughly 76,000 clones, around 86% recorded once. The sequenced material came from peripheral blood. This chain uses TRBV2 with TRBJ2-1, with D tentatively TRBD1 (5 bases). The source is a woman between 18 and 29 years old with acute or convalescent COVID-19. The CDR3 here is CASRRQGGVNNEQFF. CDR3 nucleotide sequence: TGTGCCAGCAGAAGGCAGGGTGGGGTAAACAATGAGCAGTTCTTC.